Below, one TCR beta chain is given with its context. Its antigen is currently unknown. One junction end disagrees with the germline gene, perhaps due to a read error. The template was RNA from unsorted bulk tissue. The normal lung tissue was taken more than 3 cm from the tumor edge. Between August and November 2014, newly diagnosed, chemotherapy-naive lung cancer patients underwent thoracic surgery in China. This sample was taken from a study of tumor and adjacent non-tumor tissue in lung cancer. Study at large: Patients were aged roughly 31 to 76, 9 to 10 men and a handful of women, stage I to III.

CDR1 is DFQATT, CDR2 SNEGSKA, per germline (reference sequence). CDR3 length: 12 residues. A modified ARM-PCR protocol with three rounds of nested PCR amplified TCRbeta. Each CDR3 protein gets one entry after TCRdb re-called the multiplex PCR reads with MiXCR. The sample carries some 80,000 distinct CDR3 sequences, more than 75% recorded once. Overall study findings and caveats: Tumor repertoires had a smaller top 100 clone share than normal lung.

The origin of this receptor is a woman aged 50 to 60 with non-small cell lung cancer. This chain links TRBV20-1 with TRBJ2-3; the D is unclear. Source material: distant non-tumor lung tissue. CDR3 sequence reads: CCARYLTDMQYF. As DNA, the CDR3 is TGCTGTGCTCGTTACCTCACAGATATGCAGTATTTT.